This T cell receptor (beta chain) was sequenced in a study of a mutant IDH1 vaccine in newly diagnosed glioma. Note on this clone: Its antigen is not known.

Stated time point: week 35, safety follow-up. Doses comprised 300 ug of mutant IDH1 20-mer peptide each, plus topical imiquimod. Patients came in for eight vaccinations, in weeks 1, 3, 5, 7, 11, 15, 19 and 23. TCRdb's table, derived via immunoSEQ multiplex PCR, lists solely in-frame clones and lacks some. In the table there are about 50,000 clones, approximately 81% of which are singletons. This CDR3 contains 14 residues. Germline V gene data show CDR1 as SNHLY and CDR2 as FYNNEI. With 0 bases clipped from V and 9 bases from J, the junction kept 3 bases outside the gene matches. The source of this sequence is a woman aged 18-30 years with glioma. The chain uses TRBV2 and TRBJ2-1, with 9 bases matching TRBD2. Source: PBMCs, taken from a glioma patient whose treatment included an IDH1 peptide vaccine. The CDR3, as DNA: TGTGCCAGCAGTGAAGCTAGCGGGAGTCGTGAGCAGTTCTTC. Its translation is CASSEASGSREQFF.